This T cell receptor beta chain stems from a study of blood T cell repertoires in COVID-19 (dated by TCRdb to the early 2020s). The study in broad terms: Collaborator samples came from the United States, Italy and Spain and covered acute and convalescent phases of COVID-19. Where available, HLA class I and class II types were obtained from metadata supplied by the sample provider rather than from assay-based typing. Samples came from the ongoing ImmuneRACE study (first 160 participants) plus 1,254 subjects from 6 global collaborators. The material from the prospective study consisted of cDNA or gDNA derived from T cells, B-cell-depleted T cells, or PBMCs. The repertoires were released in a freely available public database intended as a resource for research on the immune response to SARS-CoV-2. The dataset comprised deeply sampled blood TCRbeta repertoires from subjects exposed to, actively infected with, or recovered from COVID-19. A de-identified subject ID, COVID-19 status, age in years and sex were almost always included in the sample metadata.

The CDR3 holds 12 amino acids from the cysteine to the phenylalanine. Of all the DNA, just the CDR3 is kept, 36 bases in frame from base 1. The V end loses 6 bases and the J end loses 10 bases, and a stretch of 10 bases separates them. The germline V gene encodes CDR1 MNHEY and CDR2 SVGAGI. TCRbeta CDR3 regions were amplified from genomic DNA using the immunoSEQ Assay, a bias-controlled multiplex PCR. Per the source publication's procedure: The number of nucleated cells in each sample was estimated by amplification of reference gene primers within the assay. Sequence reads were collapsed and filtered to measure the absolute abundance of every unique TCRbeta CDR3 rearrangement. For each sample, productive Simpson clonality was calculated as the square root of Simpson's diversity index across productive rearrangements. Held by TCRdb, this immuneACCESS table contains in-frame sequences only and omits some clones. Under half of the omission traces to an unresolved V gene where checked; the cause of the rest is unknown. V and J calls and clone size are those listed in that table; D and trimming were worked out from the DNA. Within this sample are 200,000 to 250,000 clones, with roughly 86% of them counted one time only. The ten largest clones capture around 2.9% of the sample.

The collaborating institutions used their own protocols to collect whole blood in K2EDTA tubes. For TCRbeta analysis, collaborator samples were shipped as frozen whole blood, as isolated PBMCs, or as DNA extracted from either sample type. Notes on this clone: The antigen it recognizes is unknown. Per-base quality was not reported, and no clone a single base away is much larger than it.

Broader findings and caveats from the paper: The amount of clinical and demographic metadata varied by source and participant and was provided uncurated.

Sequencing used peripheral blood. The V gene is TRBV6-5 and the J gene is TRBJ1-6, with the D gene not confidently named. This clonotype originated in a woman aged 60-70 years with acute or convalescent COVID-19. The CDR3 reads as follows: CASSFGGSPLHF. The sequence in DNA is TGTGCCAGCAGCTTTGGAGGGTCACCCCTCCACTTT.